These 10 T cell receptor beta chains were sequenced from one sample in a study of response to subunit inactivated influenza vaccine. TCRdb itself ran the RT-PCR reads through MiXCR, one entry per CDR3 protein. The data show 560,000 or so distinct CDR3 sequences, less than 8% seen once. The starting material was PBMCs from blood, obtained roughly 24 months after vaccination. Receptor source: a man in his fifties or sixties who received an inactivated influenza vaccine.

About this clonotype: With a much larger clone just one base away, this may be a read error. This chain uses TRBV20-1 with TRBJ1-2, with 11 bases identical to TRBD1. CDR1 and CDR2 (germline): DFQATT, SNEGSKA (reference sequence). There are 14 residues in the CDR3. The CDR3 spells CSASRGQGDDGCTF. CDR3 sequence (DNA): TGCAGTGCTAGCCGGGGACAGGGGGATGATGGCTGCACCTTC.

This clonotype has more than one count but fewer than ten. The chain joins TRBV30 to TRBJ1-3; D call uncertain. This CDR3 comprises 15 residues. In germline, CDR1 is GTSNPN, CDR2 SVGIG (reference sequence). V lost 0 bases, J lost 0 bases, and 9 bases lay in between. Here the CDR3 DNA reads TGTGCCTGGAGTGTATCAGGAGGCTCTGGAAACACCATATATTTT. Its protein is CAWSVSGGSGNTIYF.

This clonotype was observed a handful of times. The rearrangement uses TRBV5-1 and TRBJ1-1, with TRBD1 identical over 7 bases. This CDR3 is built from 15 residues. The J segment lost 5 bases and the V segment lost 0 bases, leaving 7 bases of the junction unmatched. CDR1 is SGHRS, CDR2 YFSETQ, per germline. The CDR3 coding sequence is TGCGCCAGCAGCTTGGCCGTAGGGGGCGCGACTGAAGCTTTCTTT. It codes for CASSLAVGGATEAFF. The entire variable domain, with the rest obtained from reference TRBV5-1 and TRBJ1-1, is as follows: KAGVTQTPRYLIKTRGQQVTLSCSPISGHRSVSWYQQTPGQGLQFLFEYFSETQRNKGNFPGRFSGRQFSNSRSEMNVSTLELGDSALYLCASSLAVGGATEAFFGQGTRLTVV.

The genes are TRBV11-2 and TRBJ1-1, with 7 bases that match TRBD1. Germline trimming cut 6 bases from V and 4 bases from J; bases unmatched to any gene: 8. CDR3 length: 14 amino acids. Germline CDR1 reads SGHAT; CDR2 reads FQNNGV. DNA for the CDR3: TGTGCCAGCAGATCTCTCAGGGGGTCCACTGAAGCTTTCTTT. Translating gives CASRSLRGSTEAFF.

This clonotype has only a few counts. The V call is TRBV7-9, the J call TRBJ1-1; tentatively, D is TRBD1 (5 bases). V dropped 4 bases and J dropped 1 base, with 13 bases sitting between them. The CDR3 totals 15 residues. Germline V gene sequence: CDR1 SEHNR, CDR2 FQNEAQ (reference sequence). The CDR3 DNA reads as TGTGCCAGCAGCTCGGGGGAGGGGTGGAACACTGAAGCTTTCTTT. It encodes CASSSGEGWNTEAFF. Supplemented by reference TRBV7-9 and TRBJ1-1, the full variable domain reads DTGVSQNPRHKITKRGQNVTFRCDPISEHNRLYWYRQTLGQGPEFLTYFQNEAQLEKSRLLSDRFSAERPKGSFSTLEIQRTEQGDSAMYLCASSSGEGWNTEAFFGQGTRLTVV.

This clonotype was seen ten or more times. This chain joins TRBV12-3 or TRBV12-4 and TRBJ1-1; possibly TRBD1 for D (6 bases). There are 15 residues in the CDR3. Trimming took off 4 bases at V and 1 base at J, with 13 bases between the two ends. The CDR3 loop reads CASSSFGGPNTEAFF. In DNA form, the CDR3 reads TGTGCCAGCAGTTCCTTCGGGGGCCCGAACACTGAAGCTTTCTTT.

The chain couples TRBV6-5 to TRBJ2-5, with a tentative D call TRBD2 (6 bases). The germline CDR1 and CDR2 sequences are MNHEY and SVGAGI. V gave up 4 bases and J gave up 4 bases, with 13 bases separating them. This CDR3 contains 14 residues. The CDR3, as DNA: TGTGCCAGCAGTTCGGGGCGACTAGTAGAGACCCAGTACTTC. Translated, it gives CASSSGRLVETQYF.

The V gene is TRBV15, the J gene TRBJ2-4, with a tentative D call TRBD1 (7 bases). V lost 1 base and J lost 2, with 21 bases in between. CDR1 is LNHNV and CDR2 is YYDKDF in the germline V gene (reference sequence). The CDR3 has 19 residues. CDR3 DNA: TGTGCCACCAGCAGAGGCCACAGGGGTGGAGGGGAGCCCAAAAACATTCAGTACTTC. Amino acids: CATSRGHRGGGEPKNIQYF.

This chain links TRBV4-3 with TRBJ1-2; the D is unclear. With 0 bases removed from V and 7 bases from J, the gap between germline ends came to 12 bases. The CDR3 sequence is 14 residues long. The germline V gene has CDR1 LGHNA and CDR2 YSLEER. For the CDR3, the DNA is TGCGCCAGCAGCCAAGAGTCAGGAAGATTTGGCTACACCTTC. Protein product: CASSQESGRFGYTF.

This clonotype was seen a few times. The J gene is TRBJ2-2, the V gene TRBV2, with 12 bases matching TRBD1. V lost 8 bases and J lost 6; bases outside the gene matches: 7. Per germline, CDR1 SNHLY and CDR2 FYNNEI. The CDR3 has 15 residues. The CDR3 DNA follows: TGTGCCAGCTGCCCGGGACAGGGGGCATCCGGGGAGCTGTTTTTT. Protein: CASCPGQGASGELFF.